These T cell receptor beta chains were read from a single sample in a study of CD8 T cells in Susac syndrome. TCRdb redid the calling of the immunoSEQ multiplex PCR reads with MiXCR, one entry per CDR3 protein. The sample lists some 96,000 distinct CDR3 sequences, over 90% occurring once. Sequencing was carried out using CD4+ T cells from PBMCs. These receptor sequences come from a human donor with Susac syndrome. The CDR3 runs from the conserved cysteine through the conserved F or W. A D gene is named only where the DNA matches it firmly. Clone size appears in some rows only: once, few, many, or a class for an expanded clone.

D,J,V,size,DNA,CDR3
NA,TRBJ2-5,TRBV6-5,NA,TGTGCCAGCAGTTACCGGGGGCCCCCAGAGACCCAGTACTTC,CASSYRGPPETQYF
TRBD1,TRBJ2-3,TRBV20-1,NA,TGCAGTGCGATTACAGGGGGCGCGGATACGCAGTATTTT,CSAITGGADTQYF
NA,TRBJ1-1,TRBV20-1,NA,TGCAGTGCTAGCCAGCCCTTACGACAGCTACAAACTGAAGCTTTCTTT,CSASQPLRQLQTEAFF
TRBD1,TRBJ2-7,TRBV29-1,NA,TGCAGCGTTAGGGTTGGACAGGCCTACGAGCAGTACTTC,CSVRVGQAYEQYF
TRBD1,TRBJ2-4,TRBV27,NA,TGTGCCAGCAGTGAACACAGGGGGTCGGCCAAAAACATTCAGTACTTC,CASSEHRGSAKNIQYF
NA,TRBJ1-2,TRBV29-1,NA,TGCAGCGTTGCCGGGGGGAACTATGGCTACACCTTC,CSVAGGNYGYTF
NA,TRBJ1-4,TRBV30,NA,TGTGCCTTCCCGGGACCCGGGAAAGAAAAACTGTTTTTT,CAFPGPGKEKLFF
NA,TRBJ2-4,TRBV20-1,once,TGCAGTGCAAACCCGGACGACCGAAACATTCAGTACTTC,CSANPDDRNIQYF
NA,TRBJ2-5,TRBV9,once,TGTGCCAGCAGCGTCTCCACCCTAGTGAACCAAGAGACCCAGTACTTC,CASSVSTLVNQETQYF
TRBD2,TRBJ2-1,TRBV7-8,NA,TGTGCCAGCAGAATGGCTAGCGGGGGGGCCGGTAGTGAGCAGTTCTTC,CASRMASGGAGSEQFF
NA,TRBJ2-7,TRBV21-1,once,TGTGCCAGACTTATAACAGGGAGCTCCTACGAGCAGTACTTC,CARLITGSSYEQYF
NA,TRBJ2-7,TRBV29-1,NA,TGCAGCGTTGGTGTCGCAGGGTGGCCCTACGAGCAGTACTTC,CSVGVAGWPYEQYF
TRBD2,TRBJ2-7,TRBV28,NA,TGTGCCAGCACCTCTGGCGGGGGGCCGTACGAGCAGTACTTC,CASTSGGGPYEQYF
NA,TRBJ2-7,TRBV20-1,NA,TGCAGTGCTAGATCACCTAGCGTCTACGAGCAGTACTTC,CSARSPSVYEQYF
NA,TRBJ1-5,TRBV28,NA,TGTGCCAGCAGTCCTATGGCGGGGAATCAGCCCCAGCATTTT,CASSPMAGNQPQHF
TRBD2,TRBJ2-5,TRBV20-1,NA,TGCAGTGCCACGACTAGCGGGGTCCGGGAGACCCAGTACTTC,CSATTSGVRETQYF
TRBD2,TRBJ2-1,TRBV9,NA,TGTGCCAGCAGCACGGCGGGGGGGCTATCCTACAATGAGCAGTTCTTC,CASSTAGGLSYNEQFF
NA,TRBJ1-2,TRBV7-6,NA,TGTGCCAGCAGCTTCTCCTGTAGGGGAAGGGATGGCTACACCTTC,CASSFSCRGRDGYTF
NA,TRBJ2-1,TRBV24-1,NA,TGTGCCACCGGGGGGTTAGGTGAGCAGTTCTTC,CATGGLGEQFF